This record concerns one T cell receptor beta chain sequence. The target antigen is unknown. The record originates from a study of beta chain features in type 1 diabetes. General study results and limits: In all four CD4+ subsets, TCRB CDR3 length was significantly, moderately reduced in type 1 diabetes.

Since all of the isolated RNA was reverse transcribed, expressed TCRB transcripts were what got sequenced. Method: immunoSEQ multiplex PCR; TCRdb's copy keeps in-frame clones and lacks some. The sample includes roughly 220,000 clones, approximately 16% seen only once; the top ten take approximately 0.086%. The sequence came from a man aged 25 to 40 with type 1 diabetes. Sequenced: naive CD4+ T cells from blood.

In nucleotides, the CDR3 is TGTGCCAGCCACTTGAGCGGGACTAGGCACTACGAGCAGTACTTC. This sequence encodes CASHLSGTRHYEQYF. The V call is TRBV2, the J call TRBJ2-7, with 8 bases fitting TRBD2. CDR1 is SNHLY and CDR2 is FYNNEI in the germline V gene. The ends lost 8 bases at V and 3 bases at J; junction bases unmatched: 12. The CDR3 has 15 amino acids.